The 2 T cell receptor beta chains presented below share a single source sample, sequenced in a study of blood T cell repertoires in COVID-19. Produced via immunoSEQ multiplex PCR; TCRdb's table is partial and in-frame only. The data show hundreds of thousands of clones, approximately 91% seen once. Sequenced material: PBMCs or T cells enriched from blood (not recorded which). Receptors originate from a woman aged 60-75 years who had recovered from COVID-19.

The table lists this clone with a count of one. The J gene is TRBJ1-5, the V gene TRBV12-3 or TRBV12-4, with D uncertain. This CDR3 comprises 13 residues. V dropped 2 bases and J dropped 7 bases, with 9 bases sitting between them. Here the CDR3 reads CASSLTQEQPQHF. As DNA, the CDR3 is TGTGCCAGCAGTTTAACCCAGGAACAGCCCCAGCATTTT.

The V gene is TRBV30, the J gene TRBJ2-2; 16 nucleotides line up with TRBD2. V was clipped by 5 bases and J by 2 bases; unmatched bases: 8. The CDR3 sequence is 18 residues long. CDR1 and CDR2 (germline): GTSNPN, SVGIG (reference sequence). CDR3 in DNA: TGTGCCTGGGCCCCGGGACTAGCGGGGGGGGGAAACACCGGGGAGCTGTTTTTT. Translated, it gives CAWAPGLAGGGNTGELFF.